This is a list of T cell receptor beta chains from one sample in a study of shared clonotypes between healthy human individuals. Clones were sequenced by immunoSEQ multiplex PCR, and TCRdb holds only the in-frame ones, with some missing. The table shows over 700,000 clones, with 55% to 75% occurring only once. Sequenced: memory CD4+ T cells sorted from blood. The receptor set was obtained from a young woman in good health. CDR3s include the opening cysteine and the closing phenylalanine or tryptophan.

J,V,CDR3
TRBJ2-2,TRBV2,CASSEQGFGELFF
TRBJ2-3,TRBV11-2,CASSLDVSGTQYF
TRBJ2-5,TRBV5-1,CASSPRENQETQYF
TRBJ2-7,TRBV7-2,CASSPRTAYEQYF
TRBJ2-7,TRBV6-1,CASSPRGHEQYF
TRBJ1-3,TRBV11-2,CASSLVEAGNTIYF
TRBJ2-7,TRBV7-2,CASSLQRDNYEQYF
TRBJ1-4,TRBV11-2,CASSSDRGGEKLFF
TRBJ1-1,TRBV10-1,CASSVAVNTEAFF
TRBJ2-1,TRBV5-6,CASSLVGQVLYNEQFF
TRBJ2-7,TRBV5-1,CASSLAWDSSYEQYF
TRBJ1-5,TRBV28,CASLIRLGQPQHF